The 29 T cell receptor beta chains given below trace back to one sample, sequenced in a study of T cells in Graves' hyperthyroidism and ophthalmopathy. Amplification of TCR beta CDR3 regions used RNA as the template. HTBI primers drove first-round RT-PCR of the TCR CDR3. From the multiplex PCR reads, TCRdb called clonotypes with MiXCR, one entry per CDR3 protein. The data show about 560,000 distinct CDR3 sequences, 16% seen once. Sequencing used blood. The origin of the receptors is a woman under 30 with Graves' hyperthyroidism.

The chain has TRBV7-8 and TRBJ1-3, with D unresolved. V lost 4 bases and J 2 bases, leaving 12 bases between the germline ends. The CDR3 contains 15 residues. The V gene's germline CDR1 is SGHVS and CDR2 FQNEAQ. CDR3 bases: TGTGCCAGCAGCTCCAGACCTCTCCCTGGAAACACCATATATTTT. Translating gives CASSSRPLPGNTIYF. Together with reference TRBV7-8 and TRBJ1-3, the CDR3 gives the full variable domain: GAGVSQSPRYKVAKRGQDVALRCDPISGHVSLFWYQQALGQGPEFLTYFQNEAQLDKSGLPSDRFFAERPEGSVSTLKIQRTQQEDSAVYLCASSSRPLPGNTIYFGEGSWLTVV.

The rearrangement joins TRBV29-1 to TRBJ1-1; possibly TRBD1 for D (5 bases). CDR1 is SQVTM, CDR2 ANQGSEA, per germline. The CDR3 length is 14 residues. V lost 5 bases, J lost 4 bases, and 17 bases lay in between. This CDR3 reads CSVWGDTMSTEAFF. The CDR3 nucleotides are TGCAGCGTTTGGGGGGATACTATGAGCACTGAAGCTTTCTTT.

This chain connects TRBV5-4 to TRBJ2-5; either TRBD1 or TRBD2 may supply D (5 bases each). V was clipped by 9 bases and J by 5 bases, with 14 bases between them. Germline assignment: CDR1 SGHNT and CDR2 YYREEE (reference sequence). This CDR3 is built from 12 residues. DNA of the CDR3: TGTGCCACCCAAGAGGGGTCGGAGACCCAGTACTTC. Translating it yields CATQEGSETQYF.

This clonotype was counted many times. The chain has TRBV18 and TRBJ1-5, with 9 bases aligning to TRBD1. After removal of 6 bases from V and 7 bases from J, the junction contained 7 bases not matched to a gene. The CDR3 spans 14 residues. CDR1 and CDR2 (germline): KGHSH, LQKENI. The CDR3 spells CASSDRGAGQPQHF. The CDR3 DNA reads TGTGCCAGCTCGGACAGGGGAGCAGGCCAGCCCCAGCATTTT. Drawing the rest from reference TRBV18 and TRBJ1-5, the complete variable domain is NAGVMQNPRHLVRRRGQEARLRCSPMKGHSHVYWYRQLPEEGLKFMVYLQKENIIDESGMPKERFSAEFPKEGPSILRIQQVVRGDSAAYFCASSDRGAGQPQHFGDGTRLSIL.

This clonotype was recorded many times. This chain connects TRBV20-1 to TRBJ1-1; D gene uncertain. Trimming left V 6 bases short and J 1 base short, with 9 bases between. This CDR3 contains 12 residues. CDR1 and CDR2 (germline): DFQATT, SNEGSKA (reference sequence). CDR3 nucleotide sequence: TGCAGTGCAGAGATCCGGAACACTGAAGCTTTCTTT. Translated, it gives CSAEIRNTEAFF.

The chain couples TRBV5-1 to TRBJ2-1; 11 nucleotides align to TRBD2. Germline trimming cut 5 bases from V and 4 bases from J; bases unmatched to any gene: 5. Germline assignment: CDR1 SGHRS and CDR2 YFSETQ. The CDR3 extends over 15 amino acids. In nucleotides, the CDR3 is TGCGCCAGCAGAAAGACTAGCGGGGCTTACAATGAGCAGTTCTTC. Its protein product is CASRKTSGAYNEQFF.

In its sample, this clonotype was seen many times. The CDR3 reads CASLRQQEETQYF. DNA for the CDR3: TGTGCCAGCCTAAGACAGCAGGAAGAGACCCAGTACTTC. This chain uses TRBV28 with TRBJ2-5, with D perhaps TRBD1 (5 bases). The CDR3 length is 13 residues. V was shortened by 8 bases and J by 3 bases, with 13 bases between the two germline ends. Germline V gene lookup returns CDR1 MDHEN and CDR2 SYDVKM.

There are many counts of this clonotype. V usage is TRBV3-1 and J usage is TRBJ2-1; 12 bases are shared with TRBD2. Germline lookup yields CDR1 LGHDT and CDR2 YNNKEL (reference sequence). The CDR3 runs to 15 residues. Trimming removed 4 bases from V and 2 bases from J; junction bases left unmatched: 0. As DNA, the CDR3 is TGTGCCAGCAGCCCTAGCGGGGGGGCCTACAATGAGCAGTTCTTC. It yields the protein CASSPSGGAYNEQFF.

This clonotype was seen at least ten times. This chain links TRBV12-3 or TRBV12-4 with TRBJ2-5; D gene unclear. Trimming cost V 5 bases and J 0 bases, with 7 bases left between them. The CDR3 extends over 13 amino acids. CDR3 bases: TGTGCCAGCAGTCTAAGAAACCAAGAGACCCAGTACTTC. Protein sequence: CASSLRNQETQYF.

This clonotype occurred a few times. The chain couples TRBV2 to TRBJ1-5, with D perhaps TRBD1 (6 bases). Germline lookup yields CDR1 SNHLY and CDR2 FYNNEI. CDR3 size: 15 residues. V was clipped by 8 bases and J by 0 bases, with 14 bases between them. CDR3 sequence: CASCYSGVSNQPQHF. DNA of the CDR3: TGTGCCAGCTGCTACTCAGGGGTTAGCAATCAGCCCCAGCATTTT. Using reference TRBV2 and TRBJ1-5 for the parts outside the CDR3, the full variable domain is EPEVTQTPSHQVTQMGQEVILRCVPISNHLYFYWYRQILGQKVEFLVSFYNNEISEKSEIFDDQFSVERPDGSNFTLKIRSTKLEDSAMYFCASCYSGVSNQPQHFGDGTRLSIL.

This clonotype was recorded many times. The chain recombines TRBV11-2 with TRBJ1-3; the D gene is possibly TRBD1 (5 bases). The V end was cut by 5 bases, the J end by 1 base, with 9 bases between. CDR3 length equals 14 residues. The germline V gene encodes CDR1 SGHAT and CDR2 FQNNGV. The DNA of the CDR3 is TGTGCCAGCAGCGCCGGGACGTCTGGAAACACCATATATTTT. It codes for CASSAGTSGNTIYF. Looking up the rest from reference TRBV11-2 and TRBJ1-3 gives the full variable domain: EAGVAQSPRYKIIEKRQSVAFWCNPISGHATLYWYQQILGQGPKLLIQFQNNGVVDDSQLPKDRFSAERLKGVDSTLKIQPAKLEDSAVYLCASSAGTSGNTIYFGEGSWLTVV.

This clonotype was seen a handful of times. A read error may be the cause here, since a much bigger clone is one base away. V usage is TRBV3-1 and J usage is TRBJ1-4; D perhaps matches TRBD1 (5 bases). V lost 3 bases, J lost 7 bases, and 15 bases lay in between. Germline CDR1 is LGHDT and CDR2 is YNNKEL (reference sequence). The CDR3 runs 15 residues. CDR3 sequence: CASSHRGAASEKLFF. CDR3 nucleotide sequence: TGTGCCAGCAGCCACAGAGGGGCGGCAAGTGAAAAACTGTTTTTT.

This clonotype was counted between two and nine times. The gene calls are TRBV7-9 and TRBJ2-3, with TRBD1 matching over 11 bases. Germline values: CDR1 SEHNR, CDR2 FQNEAQ (reference sequence). This CDR3 has 17 residues. The junction had 6 bases not matched to a gene; V was cut back by 0 bases and J by 4 bases. The CDR3 sequence: CASSLAPTDRGPDTQYF. CDR3 DNA: TGTGCCAGCAGCTTAGCGCCGACGGACAGGGGGCCAGATACGCAGTATTTT. Full variable domain (outside the CDR3, taken from reference TRBV7-9 and TRBJ2-3): DTGVSQNPRHKITKRGQNVTFRCDPISEHNRLYWYRQTLGQGPEFLTYFQNEAQLEKSRLLSDRFSAERPKGSFSTLEIQRTEQGDSAMYLCASSLAPTDRGPDTQYFGPGTRLTVL.

This clonotype appeared many times. The chain recombines TRBV24-1 with TRBJ2-1; 16 bases are shared with TRBD2. The V segment lost 4 bases and the J segment 5 bases; nucleotides outside the gene matches: 4. Looked up from germline, CDR1 is KGHDR and CDR2 is SFDVKD. The CDR3 runs 17 residues. The CDR3: CATSDPGTSGRDNEQFF. DNA for the CDR3: TGTGCCACCAGTGACCCTGGGACTAGCGGGAGGGACAATGAGCAGTTCTTC.

This clonotype occurred a few times. This rearrangement joins TRBV6-1 to TRBJ1-1; the match to TRBD1 covers 10 bases. This CDR3 spans 14 amino acids. Trimming removed 5 bases from V and 8 bases from J; junction bases left unmatched: 8. The germline V gene encodes CDR1 MNHNS and CDR2 SASEGT. CDR3 sequence: CASSFVRDRGEAFF. Written as DNA, the CDR3 is TGTGCCAGCAGTTTCGTCCGGGACAGGGGCGAAGCTTTCTTT.

The table lists this clonotype with a few counts. The chain carries TRBV30 and TRBJ2-4, with D possibly being TRBD2 (6 bases). The CDR3 loop spans 14 amino acids. V lost 1 base and J 6 bases, leaving 13 bases between the germline ends. CDR1 and CDR2 (germline): GTSNPN, SVGIG (reference sequence). In nucleotides, the CDR3 is TGTGCCTGGAGTGATGACCCCGGGAGAAACATTCAGTACTTC. It encodes CAWSDDPGRNIQYF.

In this sample, this clonotype turned up a few times. The rearrangement joins TRBV20-1 to TRBJ1-5; D remains unclear. Trimming shortened V by 1 base and J by 0 bases, and 7 bases separated the two germline ends. Germline assignment: CDR1 DFQATT and CDR2 SNEGSKA (reference sequence). This CDR3 spans 14 amino acids. The CDR3 coding sequence is TGCAGTGCTAGAGCCGCAGGTAGCAATCAGCCCCAGCATTTT. Protein sequence: CSARAAGSNQPQHF.

This clonotype was seen just once. CDR3 loop: CASSRRGSTRRGYEQYF. For the CDR3, the DNA is TGTGCCAGCAGTCGGCGGGGTTCGACCAGGCGGGGCTACGAGCAGTACTTC. The genes are TRBV27 and TRBJ2-7; D may be TRBD2 (6 bases). The germline CDR1 and CDR2 sequences are MNHEY and SMNVEV (reference sequence). CDR3 length equals 17 residues. V was trimmed by 5 bases and J by 3 bases, leaving 23 bases between them.

Concerning this clonotype: This clone may be a read error of a much larger clone one base away. The chain has TRBV7-2 and TRBJ2-1; possible D gene TRBD2, 6 bases. Deletions cut 1 base from V and 10 bases from J, with 20 bases between. The CDR3 covers 16 residues. The germline V gene encodes CDR1 SGHTA and CDR2 FQGNSA. The CDR3 is CASSLGSAGGTGEQFF. CDR3 coding DNA: TGTGCCAGCAGCTTAGGTTCGGCTGGCGGGACCGGGGAGCAGTTCTTC.

This clonotype was counted between two and nine times. This rearrangement joins TRBV7-9 to TRBJ1-6; D perhaps matches TRBD1 (6 bases). The CDR3 consists of 18 residues. V was pared by 5 bases and J by 0 bases, with 17 bases between. Germline CDR1 is SEHNR and CDR2 is FQNEAQ (reference sequence). CDR3 loop: CASSARDTPSSYNSPLHF. DNA for the CDR3: TGTGCCAGCAGCGCCCGGGACACCCCGAGCTCCTATAATTCACCCCTCCACTTT.

This clonotype was counted a few times. This sequence joins TRBV5-6 and TRBJ1-5; D ambiguous. Per the germline V gene, CDR1 is SGHDT and CDR2 is YYEEEE. Trimming pared 3 bases from V and 4 bases from J, leaving 14 bases between. The CDR3 runs 15 residues. This CDR3 is CASSSQVAPNQPQHF. CDR3 coding DNA: TGTGCCAGCAGCTCCCAAGTAGCCCCTAATCAGCCCCAGCATTTT.

This clonotype was detected a few times. V usage is TRBV6-2 or TRBV6-3 and J usage is TRBJ2-2, with 7 bases aligning to TRBD2. With 6 bases clipped from V and 3 bases from J, the junction kept 7 bases outside the gene matches. Germline V gives CDR1 MNHEY, CDR2 SVGEGT. CDR3 length equals 15 residues. CDR3 coding DNA: TGTGCCAGCAGCCGCAGCGGGACCCACACCGGGGAGCTGTTTTTT. Its translation: CASSRSGTHTGELFF.

This rearrangement joins TRBV6-2 or TRBV6-3 to TRBJ1-1; TRBD1 is a possible D gene (5 bases). The germline CDR1 and CDR2 sequences are MNHEY and SVGEGT. This CDR3 has 14 residues. V gave up 7 bases and J gave up 7 bases, with 19 bases separating them. CDR3 sequence (DNA): TGTGCCAGCACTAAAGGGACTGGACTCGATGAAGCTTTCTTT. Amino acids: CASTKGTGLDEAFF.

This clonotype has just a few counts. One junction end does not reproduce the germline sequence, and a read error may be involved. The chain uses TRBV6-5 and TRBJ2-7; D perhaps matches TRBD2 (6 bases). The CDR3 covers 15 residues. From germline, CDR1 is MNHEY and CDR2 SVGAGI. For the CDR3, the DNA is TGTGCCAGCAGTTACGGGGGGTCGCACTCCTCCGAGCAGTACTTC. As protein: CASSYGGSHSSEQYF.

This chain's CDR3 is CAISERQDGTEAFF. In DNA form, the CDR3 reads TGTGCCATCAGTGAGCGACAGGATGGGACTGAAGCTTTCTTT. V gene TRBV10-3 combines with J gene TRBJ1-1; D perhaps matches TRBD1 (6 bases). CDR3 length: 14 residues. The V end lost 2 bases, the J end lost 5 bases, and 12 bases lay between the germline ends. Germline CDR1 is ENHRY and CDR2 is SYGVKD.

This clonotype was counted ten times or more. The genes are TRBV11-1 and TRBJ1-5; tentative D call: TRBD1 (5 bases). The germline V gene has CDR1 SGHAT and CDR2 FQDESV (reference sequence). The CDR3 is 13 amino acids. The germline V and J ends were trimmed by 5 bases and 3 bases, with 8 bases remaining between them. CDR3 DNA sequence: TGTGCCAGCAGCCGGGACTTCAATCAGCCCCAGCATTTT. Protein sequence: CASSRDFNQPQHF.

This clonotype came up a few times. This sequence joins TRBV7-8 and TRBJ2-3; D not certain. The CDR3 sequence is 14 residues long. Germline values: CDR1 SGHVS, CDR2 FQNEAQ. V was clipped by 5 bases and J by 0 bases, with 9 bases between them. The CDR3 reads CASSPASSTDTQYF. In DNA form, the CDR3 reads TGTGCCAGCAGCCCGGCTTCAAGCACAGATACGCAGTATTTT.

V gene TRBV5-1 combines with J gene TRBJ2-5; TRBD1 aligns across 7 bases. The CDR3 runs 17 residues. J gave up 5 bases and V 4 bases, and 17 bases lay outside the gene matches. CDR1 is SGHRS and CDR2 is YFSETQ in the germline V gene. CDR3 protein: CASSPMLRTGARETQYF. The CDR3 DNA reads TGCGCCAGCAGCCCGATGCTACGGACAGGCGCACGGGAGACCCAGTACTTC.

This clonotype was recorded at least ten times. The chain is built from TRBV11-2 and TRBJ1-1, with D maybe TRBD1 (5 bases). V dropped 6 bases and J dropped 2 bases, with 19 bases sitting between them. The CDR3 runs 16 residues. The V gene's germline CDR1 is SGHAT and CDR2 FQNNGV. The CDR3 DNA sequence: TGTGCCAGCAGGCATAGACAGTTCCCCACTAACACTGAAGCTTTCTTT. Translated, it gives CASRHRQFPTNTEAFF.